This T cell receptor (beta chain) was sequenced during a study of T-cell reconstitution after alpha-beta-depleted transplantation in children listed by TCRdb under 2016. Background for the entire study: T-cell immune reconstitution after TCRalphabeta/CD19-depleted allogeneic hematopoietic cell transplantation in children was quantitatively tracked in the study by means of TCR repertoire profiling.

Ends included, the CDR3 has 18 residues. CDR3 DNA only is kept here, 54 bases in frame from base 1. The germline V gene (reference sequence) provides CDR1 MNHEY and CDR2 SMNVEV. V was cut back by 2 bases and J by 0 bases, leaving a gap of 14 bases between them. Receptor libraries were prepared by PCR. The run used an Illumina HiSeq 2500. To normalize quantification of the TCRbeta repertoire, the TCR libraries were built with molecular barcoding that relied on unique molecular identifiers. TCRdb reanalyzed the raw reads on its own, using fastp at Q25 for trimming and MiXCR for clone calling, and kept in-frame beta chains. Rows with one shared CDR3 protein collapse into an entry with the most common genes and DNA. Across this sample there are some 280,000 distinct CDR3 sequences, with nearly 10% seen only once. The ten largest clones represent 10% of the sample. Remarks on this clonotype: This clone's antigen is unknown. This CDR3 fails to terminate in the conserved phenylalanine or tryptophan, so it likely reflects a read error.

This sequence originates from a human donor who donated a stem cell graft to a child with SCID. Material: PBMCs from the stem cell graft donor, obtained from the stem cell graft. The sequence links TRBV27 to TRBJ1-6; the D segment could be TRBD1, given 6 matching bases. The CDR3 protein sequence reads: CASSLTGSDISYNSPLHL. The DNA reads TGTGCCAGCAGTTTAACAGGGAGTGATATCTCCTATAATTCACCCCTCCACTTG.